Listed below are T cell receptor beta chains from one sample, sequenced in a study of shared clonotypes between healthy human individuals. Clones were sequenced by immunoSEQ multiplex PCR, and TCRdb holds only the in-frame ones, with some missing. Of about 2.1 million clones in the sample, 90% to 95% are singletons; the top ten hold approximately 1.7%. Sequenced sample: naive CD8+ T cells from PBMCs. The receptors shown here come from a man younger than 35 in good health. Some clones in this sample may be carry-over from other donors' samples. The CDR3 runs from the conserved cysteine through the conserved F or W. D genes are given only for firm matches. Only some rows state a clone size, as once, few, many or a class for expanded clones.

J gene,clone size,D gene,V gene,CDR3 DNA,CDR3 protein
TRBJ2-4,NA,TRBD1,TRBV30,TGTGCCTGGAGTACCGCGGGACAGGGGTACATTCAGTACTTC,CAWSTAGQGYIQYF
TRBJ2-3,NA,NA,TRBV7-2,TGTGCCAGCAGCTCCCGGACTCGGCCTAGCACAGATACGCAGTATTTT,CASSSRTRPSTDTQYF
TRBJ2-7,NA,NA,TRBV15,TGTGCCACCAGCATCACCGGGATCGGGACCCGGGAGCAGTACTTC,CATSITGIGTREQYF
TRBJ2-3,NA,TRBD2,TRBV27,TGTGCCAGCAGTTTAGGGCTAGCGGGAGGAATAGCTAGCACAGATACGCAGTATTTT,CASSLGLAGGIASTDTQYF
TRBJ2-7,NA,NA,TRBV13,TGTGCCAGCAGCGAACAGGGCCCCCACGAGCAGTACTTC,CASSEQGPHEQYF
TRBJ2-1,NA,TRBD2,TRBV7-7,TGTGCCAGCAGCTACCTAGCGGGGGGAGGTTCTGAGCAGTTCTTC,CASSYLAGGGSEQFF
TRBJ2-2,NA,TRBD2,TRBV9,TGTGCCAGCAGCGCAATGGGAGGAAGCGGGACGTACACCGGGGAGCTGTTTTTT,CASSAMGGSGTYTGELFF
TRBJ2-3,once,NA,TRBV15,TGTGCCACCAGCCCGGTGCCCCGGGGAGATACGCAGTATTTT,CATSPVPRGDTQYF
TRBJ1-1,once,NA,TRBV5-6,TGTGCCAGCAGCATGAGGCCCCGACCTGAAGCTTTCTTT,CASSMRPRPEAFF
TRBJ2-1,NA,NA,TRBV28,TGTGCCAGCAGTTTATTGAGGGCGTCAAGTGCGGAGCAGTTCTTC,CASSLLRASSAEQFF
TRBJ2-5,NA,TRBD1,TRBV9,TGTGCCAGCAGCCAGGGGGATGGGGAGACCCAGTACTTC,CASSQGDGETQYF
TRBJ1-3,NA,TRBD1,TRBV28,TGTGCCAGCAGTCCGGACAGGAGTGGAAACACCATATATTTT,CASSPDRSGNTIYF
TRBJ2-5,NA,NA,TRBV7-2,TGTGCCAGCAGCTTATCCCGACCGTTTTTGGGCGCTGAGGGGACCCAGTACTTC,CASSLSRPFLGAEGTQYF
TRBJ1-2,NA,NA,TRBV30,TGTGCCTGGAGAAGGGGGGCTTTGGCTGGCTACACCTTC,CAWRRGALAGYTF
TRBJ2-7,once,NA,TRBV29-1,TGCAGCGTTGAGGGTCCGCCGGGCTACGAGCAGTACTTC,CSVEGPPGYEQYF
TRBJ1-2,NA,NA,TRBV5-1,TGCGCCAGCAGACCGGACAGTTACCTCTATGGCTACACCTTC,CASRPDSYLYGYTF
TRBJ2-7,once,NA,TRBV6-5,TGTGCCAGCAGTTACAGCCCCAGGGACTTTGACGAGCAGTACTTC,CASSYSPRDFDEQYF
TRBJ2-5,NA,NA,TRBV15,TGTGCCACCAGCAGAGACGCGGGGCAAGAGACCCAGTACTTC,CATSRDAGQETQYF
TRBJ2-7,NA,NA,TRBV11-2,TGTGCCAGCAGCGCCAGCGGATTAACCTACGAGCAGTACTTC,CASSASGLTYEQYF
TRBJ2-7,NA,TRBD2,TRBV15,TGTGCCACCAGCAGGTCACTAGCGGGAGGTGAGCAGTACTTC,CATSRSLAGGEQYF
TRBJ2-7,NA,NA,TRBV5-6,TGTGCCAGCAGCTTGGGGAGGGCGGGCGAGCAGTACTTC,CASSLGRAGEQYF
TRBJ2-5,NA,NA,TRBV15,TGTGCCACCAGCAGTTATGCAGGTGGAGGCGGGACCCAGTACTTC,CATSSYAGGGGTQYF
TRBJ2-7,NA,NA,TRBV11-2,TGTGCCAGCAGTGAGACGCCGATCTACGAGCAGTACTTC,CASSETPIYEQYF
TRBJ1-3,NA,NA,TRBV9,TGTGCCAGCAGCCGGTTTCGGGGGTCTGGAAACACCATATATTTT,CASSRFRGSGNTIYF
TRBJ2-1,NA,NA,TRBV30,TGTGCCTGGCGGGCAAAGCCTAATGAGCAGTTCTTC,CAWRAKPNEQFF
TRBJ2-7,NA,TRBD2,TRBV6-1,TGTGCCAGCAGTGAAGCGATTTGGAGGCGGGAGAACGAGCAGTACTTC,CASSEAIWRRENEQYF
TRBJ1-3,NA,TRBD1,TRBV2,TGTGCCAGCAGGGCCGAGAGGGGGCATCCGTACACCATATATTTT,CASRAERGHPYTIYF
TRBJ2-1,NA,TRBD2,TRBV5-1,TGCGCCAGCAGCTTGTGGTCGGGGGAGGGCTACAATGAGCAGTTCTTC,CASSLWSGEGYNEQFF
TRBJ2-1,once,TRBD2,TRBV9,TGTGCCAGCAGCGTACTAGCGGGAGGTTACAATGAGCAGTTCTTC,CASSVLAGGYNEQFF
TRBJ2-3,NA,TRBD2,TRBV10-3,TGTGCCATCGGGACTAGCGGGAGGAGGGATACGCAGTATTTT,CAIGTSGRRDTQYF
TRBJ2-7,NA,NA,TRBV5-6,TGTGCCAGCAGCTTGATCGGCAGCCCCTACGAGCAGTACTTC,CASSLIGSPYEQYF
TRBJ2-1,once,TRBD2,TRBV7-8,TGTGCCAGCAGCTTAGCGGGAGGGCCTCACAATGAGCAGTTCTTC,CASSLAGGPHNEQFF
TRBJ2-7,NA,NA,TRBV9,TGTGCCAGCAGCGTAGATTCCGGATTGGGGGAGCAGTACTTC,CASSVDSGLGEQYF
TRBJ2-7,once,TRBD2,TRBV2,TGTGCCAGCAGACTAGCGGGAGGAGCCTACGAGCAGTACTTC,CASRLAGGAYEQYF
TRBJ2-1,NA,TRBD2,TRBV7-3,TGTGCCAGCAGCACTAGCGGGACCCCTCGGAATGAGCAGTTCTTC,CASSTSGTPRNEQFF
TRBJ2-5,NA,TRBD2,TRBV7-9,TGTGCCAGCAGCTCGCGGGAGGGCCTAGAGACCCAGTACTTC,CASSSREGLETQYF
TRBJ2-7,NA,TRBD2,TRBV7-6,TGTGCCAGCAGCTTAGCTAGCGGGCCCTCCTACGAGCAGTACTTC,CASSLASGPSYEQYF
TRBJ2-7,once,TRBD1,TRBV5-1,TGCGCCAGCAGCTTGCATGCGGGACAGGGGGACGAGCAGTACTTC,CASSLHAGQGDEQYF
TRBJ1-5,NA,NA,TRBV28,TGTGCCAGCAGTCGACAAAATAGCAATCAGCCCCAGCATTTT,CASSRQNSNQPQHF
TRBJ2-1,NA,NA,TRBV5-4,TGTGCCAGCAGCCTCGTTATGGGGGACCAGCCGTACGGCAATGAGCAGTTCTTC,CASSLVMGDQPYGNEQFF
TRBJ1-5,NA,NA,TRBV19,TGTGCCAGTAGTACGGACAGCTACAATCAGCCCCAGCATTTT,CASSTDSYNQPQHF
TRBJ1-4,NA,NA,TRBV30,TGTGCCTGGAGCGACTGGCCAACTAATGAAAAACTGTTTTTT,CAWSDWPTNEKLFF
TRBJ2-2,NA,TRBD1,TRBV9,TGTGCCAGCAGCGCCCGGGACAGCAACACCGGGGAGCTGTTTTTT,CASSARDSNTGELFF
TRBJ1-5,NA,TRBD1,TRBV7-9,TGTGCCAGCAGCCCTAACACCGGGACAGGGGATCAGCCCCAGCATTTT,CASSPNTGTGDQPQHF
TRBJ2-2,NA,NA,TRBV4-3,TGCGCCAGCAGCCAAGAAAAGCGGTTCTTGACCGGGGAGCTGTTTTTT,CASSQEKRFLTGELFF
TRBJ1-1,few,NA,TRBV5-1,TGCGCCAGCAGACTGGCCCCTCATGAAGCTTTCTTT,CASRLAPHEAFF